This T cell receptor (beta chain) was sequenced during a study of T cell repertoires in cytomegalovirus infection. Whole-study context: Indications came from public TCR beta signatures; they pointed to CMV infection and to a matching HLA type.

A word on this clonotype: Its antigen is not identified.

TCRdb re-analysed the reads in MiXCR, keeping a single row per CDR3 protein. The sample holds about 120,000 distinct CDR3 sequences, over 25% seen once. The source was CD8+ T cells from cultured PBMCs, collected from culture after CMV antigen stimulation. The sequence came from a human donor in good health (CMV status not recorded). Some clones in this sample may be carry-over from other donors' samples.

In DNA form, the CDR3 reads TGTGCCAGCAGTTACTCCACGACAGGGGCCAATGAGCAGTTCTTC. Its translation: CASSYSTTGANEQFF. This chain joins TRBV6-5 and TRBJ2-1; TRBD1 agrees at 8 bases. This CDR3 has 15 residues. Losses at the gene ends were 0 bases for V and 6 bases for J; bases not matched to a gene: 4. Germline CDR1 is MNHEY and CDR2 is SVGAGI.